This TCR beta chain was recorded in a study of OX40 agonist ivuxolimab in advanced cancers. The V segment lost 1 base and the J segment 2 bases; nucleotides outside the gene matches: 9. CDR3 length: 17 residues. The germline CDR1 and CDR2 sequences are SGHTS and YDEGEE. The data were produced by immunoSEQ multiplex PCR, yet TCRdb's version contains in-frame clones alone and is incomplete. Of some 85,000 clones in the sample, approximately 91% were seen once. The chain is built from TRBV5-8 and TRBJ2-3; 8 bases are a match to TRBD2. The starting material was CD4+ or CD8+ T cells sorted from blood, obtained in a trial of the OX40 agonist ivuxolimab. The sequence was collected from an adult with an advanced solid tumor such as melanoma, head and neck, liver or kidney cancer. The CDR3 bases are TGTGCCAGCAGCTTGTTTGCGGGGGGTCTAAACACAGATACGCAGTATTTT. Protein: CASSLFAGGLNTDTQYF.